The clone carrying this TCR beta chain has a handful of counts. This specimen comes from a study of T cells in localized non-small cell lung cancer. Sequencing was performed with immunoSEQ multiplex PCR; in TCRdb, only in-frame clones are kept and a portion is missing. The repertoire includes 9,500 to 15,000 clones, about 83% of them detected once, and roughly 19% sits in the top ten. V lost 6 bases and J lost 1, with 11 bases in between. The CDR3 has 14 residues. Per germline, CDR1 SGDLS and CDR2 YYNGEE. The TCR sequence derives from a male donor older than 55 with stage I lung adenocarcinoma. This material consisted of peripheral blood, taken before any cancer treatment. This sequence joins TRBV9 and TRBJ1-3; D unclear. In nucleotides, the CDR3 is TGTGCCAGCATGGAATGGGAGTCTGGAAACACCATATATTTT. This codes for CASMEWESGNTIYF.